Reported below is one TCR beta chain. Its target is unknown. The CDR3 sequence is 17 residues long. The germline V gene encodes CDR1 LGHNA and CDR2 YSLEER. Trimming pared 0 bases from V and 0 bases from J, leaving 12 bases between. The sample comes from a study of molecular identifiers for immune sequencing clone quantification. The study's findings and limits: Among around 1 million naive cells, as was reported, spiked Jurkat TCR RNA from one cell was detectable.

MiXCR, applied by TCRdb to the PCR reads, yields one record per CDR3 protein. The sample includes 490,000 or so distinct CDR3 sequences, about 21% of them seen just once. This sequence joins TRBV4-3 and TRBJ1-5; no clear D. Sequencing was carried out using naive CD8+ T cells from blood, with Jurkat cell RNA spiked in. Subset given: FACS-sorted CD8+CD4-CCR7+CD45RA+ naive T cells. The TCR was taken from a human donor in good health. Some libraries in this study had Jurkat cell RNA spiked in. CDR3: CASSQDSWEYSNQPQHF. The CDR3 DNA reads TGCGCCAGCAGCCAAGACTCCTGGGAGTATAGCAATCAGCCCCAGCATTTT.